The source of this T cell receptor beta chain is a study of blood T cells in healthy people across ages. A word on this clonotype: Its antigen is unknown.

Broader study findings: The lack of PBMC sorting stopped any conclusive naive versus antigen-experienced comparison. Percentage of naive T cells showed a strong correlation with TCR beta diversity.

The CDR3 is made up of 14 amino acids. Between the trimmed V and J ends, which lost 1 base and 4 bases, there was a span of 11 bases. Isolated PBMCs totaled at least 6.5 million in each sample. Per sample, no less than 5 micrograms of total RNA were extracted. The second PCR ran about 6 to 12 cycles with a sample-barcoded 5' primer and J-beta primers. TCRdb re-analysed the 5' RACE reads in MiXCR, keeping a single row per CDR3 protein. The sample has hundreds of thousands of distinct CDR3 sequences; roughly three fifths are singletons. J is TRBJ2-7 and V is TRBV12-3 or TRBV12-4; D remains unclear. What was sequenced was blood. This TCR was sampled from a middle-aged man in good health. The CDR3 loop is CASSLGQVGYEQYF. The CDR3 DNA is TGTGCCAGCAGTTTAGGGCAGGTTGGGTACGAGCAGTACTTC.